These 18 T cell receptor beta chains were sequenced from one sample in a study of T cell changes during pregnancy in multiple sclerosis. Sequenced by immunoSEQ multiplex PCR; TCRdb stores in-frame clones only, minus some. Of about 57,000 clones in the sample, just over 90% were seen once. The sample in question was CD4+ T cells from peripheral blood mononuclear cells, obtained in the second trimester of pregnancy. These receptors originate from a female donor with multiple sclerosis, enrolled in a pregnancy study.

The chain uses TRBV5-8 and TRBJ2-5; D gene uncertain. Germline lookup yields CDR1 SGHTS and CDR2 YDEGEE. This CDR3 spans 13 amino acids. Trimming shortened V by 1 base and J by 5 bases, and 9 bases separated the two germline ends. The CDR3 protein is CASSLFRAETQYF. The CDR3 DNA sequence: TGTGCCAGCAGCTTGTTCCGCGCGGAGACCCAGTACTTC.

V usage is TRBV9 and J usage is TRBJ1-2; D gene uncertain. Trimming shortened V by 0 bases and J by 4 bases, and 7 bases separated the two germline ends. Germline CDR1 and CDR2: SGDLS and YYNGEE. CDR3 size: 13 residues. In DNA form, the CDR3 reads TGTGCCAGCAGCGTAGGGGGAGGCTATGGCTACACCTTC. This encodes CASSVGGGYGYTF.

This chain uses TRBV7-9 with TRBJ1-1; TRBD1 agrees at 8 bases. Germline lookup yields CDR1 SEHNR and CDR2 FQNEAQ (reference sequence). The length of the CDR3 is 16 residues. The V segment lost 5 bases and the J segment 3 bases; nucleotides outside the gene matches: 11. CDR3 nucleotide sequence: TGTGCCAGCAGCCCAAGAGAGAGACAGGGGTACACTGAAGCTTTCTTT. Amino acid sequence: CASSPRERQGYTEAFF.

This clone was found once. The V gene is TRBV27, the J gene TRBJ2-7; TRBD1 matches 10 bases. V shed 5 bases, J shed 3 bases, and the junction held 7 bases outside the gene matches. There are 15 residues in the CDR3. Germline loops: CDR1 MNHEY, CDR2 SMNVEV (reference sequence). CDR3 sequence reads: CASSPADRGLYEQYF. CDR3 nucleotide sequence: TGTGCCAGCAGTCCTGCCGACAGGGGGCTCTACGAGCAGTACTTC.

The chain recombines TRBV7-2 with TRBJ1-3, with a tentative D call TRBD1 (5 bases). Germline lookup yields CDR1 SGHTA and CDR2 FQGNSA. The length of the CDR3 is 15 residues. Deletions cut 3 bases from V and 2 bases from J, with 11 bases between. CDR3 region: CASSLAGGTGNTIYF. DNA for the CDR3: TGTGCCAGCAGCTTGGCCGGGGGGACTGGAAACACCATATATTTT.

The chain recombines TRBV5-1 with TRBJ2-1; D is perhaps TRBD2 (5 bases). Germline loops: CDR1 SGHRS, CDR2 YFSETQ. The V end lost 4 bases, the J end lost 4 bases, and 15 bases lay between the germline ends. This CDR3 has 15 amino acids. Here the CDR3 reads CASSRGSSDYNEQFF. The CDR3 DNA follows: TGCGCCAGCAGCCGAGGGTCATCTGATTACAATGAGCAGTTCTTC.

The CDR3 DNA reads TGTGCCAGCAGCTTGGGGACAGCAACTAATGAAAAACTGTTTTTT. Encoded protein: CASSLGTATNEKLFF. V is TRBV5-4 and J is TRBJ1-4, with TRBD1 as a possible D gene (6 bases). CDR1 and CDR2 (germline): SGHNT, YYREEE (reference sequence). The CDR3 consists of 15 residues. Trimming left V 0 bases short and J 0 bases short, with 6 bases between.

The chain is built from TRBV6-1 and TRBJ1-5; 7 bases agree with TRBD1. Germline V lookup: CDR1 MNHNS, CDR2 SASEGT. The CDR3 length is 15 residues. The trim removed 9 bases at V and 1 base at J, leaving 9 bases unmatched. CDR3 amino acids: CASVSGTASNQPQHF. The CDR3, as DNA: TGTGCCAGTGTTTCCGGGACAGCAAGCAATCAGCCCCAGCATTTT.

The DNA of the CDR3 is TGTGCCAGCAGAATGACAGGCCGGAACACTGAAGCTTTCTTT. Translating it yields CASRMTGRNTEAFF. The chain couples TRBV6-6 to TRBJ1-1; D is perhaps TRBD1 (6 bases). The ends were cut back, 6 bases at V and 1 base at J, with 12 bases in the middle. Germline-derived CDR1 and CDR2 are MNHNY and SVGAGI (reference sequence). This CDR3 contains 14 residues.

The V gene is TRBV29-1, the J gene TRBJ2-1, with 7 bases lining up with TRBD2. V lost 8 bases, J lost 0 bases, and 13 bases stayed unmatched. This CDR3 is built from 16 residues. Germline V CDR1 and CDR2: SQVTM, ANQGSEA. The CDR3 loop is CSHAKLAIGSYNEQFF. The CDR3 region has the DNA TGCAGCCACGCTAAACTAGCGATTGGCTCCTACAATGAGCAGTTCTTC.

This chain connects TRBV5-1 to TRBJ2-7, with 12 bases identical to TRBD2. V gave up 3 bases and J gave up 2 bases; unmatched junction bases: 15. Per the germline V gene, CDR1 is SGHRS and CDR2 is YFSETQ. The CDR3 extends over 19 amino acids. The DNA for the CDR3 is TGCGCCAGCAGCTCGATCCCCGGGACTAGCGGGCGTAATCCCTACGAGCAGTACTTC. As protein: CASSSIPGTSGRNPYEQYF.

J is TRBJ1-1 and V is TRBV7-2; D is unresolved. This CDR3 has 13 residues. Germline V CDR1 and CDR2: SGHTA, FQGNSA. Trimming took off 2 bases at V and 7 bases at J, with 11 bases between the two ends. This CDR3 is CASSLLGGYEAFF. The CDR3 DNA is TGTGCCAGCAGCTTATTAGGCGGTTATGAAGCTTTCTTT.

CDR3 protein: CASGRASNSGNTIYF. In nucleotides, the CDR3 is TGTGCCAGCGGCAGGGCCAGTAACTCTGGAAACACCATATATTTT. J is TRBJ1-3 and V is TRBV6-5, with D tentatively TRBD1 (5 bases). The CDR3 spans 15 residues. Trimming removed 8 bases from V and 0 bases from J, with 14 bases in between. The germline V gene encodes CDR1 MNHEY and CDR2 SVGAGI.

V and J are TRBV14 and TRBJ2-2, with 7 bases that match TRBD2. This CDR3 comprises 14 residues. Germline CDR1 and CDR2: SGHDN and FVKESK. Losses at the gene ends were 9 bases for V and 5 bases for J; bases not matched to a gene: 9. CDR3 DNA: TGTGCCAGTATGCGGGCGGGAGTGACCGGGGAGCTGTTTTTT. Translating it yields CASMRAGVTGELFF.

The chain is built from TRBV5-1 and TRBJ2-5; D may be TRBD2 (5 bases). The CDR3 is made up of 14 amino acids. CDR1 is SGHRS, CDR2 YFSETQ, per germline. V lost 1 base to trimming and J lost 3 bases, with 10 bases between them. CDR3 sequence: CASSLRGIKETQYF. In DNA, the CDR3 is TGCGCCAGCAGCTTGCGGGGTATAAAAGAGACCCAGTACTTC. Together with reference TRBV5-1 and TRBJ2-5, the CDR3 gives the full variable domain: KAGVTQTPRYLIKTRGQQVTLSCSPISGHRSVSWYQQTPGQGLQFLFEYFSETQRNKGNFPGRFSGRQFSNSRSEMNVSTLELGDSALYLCASSLRGIKETQYFGPGTRLLVL.

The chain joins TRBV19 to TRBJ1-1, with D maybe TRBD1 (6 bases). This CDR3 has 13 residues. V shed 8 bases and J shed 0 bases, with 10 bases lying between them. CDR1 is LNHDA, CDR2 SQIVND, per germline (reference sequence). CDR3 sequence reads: CASRTVMNTEAFF. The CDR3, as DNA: TGTGCCAGTCGGACAGTCATGAACACTGAAGCTTTCTTT.

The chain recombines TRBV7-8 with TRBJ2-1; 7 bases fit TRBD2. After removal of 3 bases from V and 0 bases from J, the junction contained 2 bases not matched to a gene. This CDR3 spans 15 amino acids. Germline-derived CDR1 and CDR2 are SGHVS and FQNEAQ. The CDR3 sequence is CASSFGGSSYNEQFF. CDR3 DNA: TGTGCCAGCAGCTTCGGGGGGAGCTCCTACAATGAGCAGTTCTTC.

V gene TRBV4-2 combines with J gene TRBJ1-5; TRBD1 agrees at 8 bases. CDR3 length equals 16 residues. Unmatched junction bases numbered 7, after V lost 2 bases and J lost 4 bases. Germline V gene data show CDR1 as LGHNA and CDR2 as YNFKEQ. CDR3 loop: CASSQIGQGLNQPQHF. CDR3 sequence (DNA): TGTGCCAGCAGCCAAATCGGACAGGGCCTGAATCAGCCCCAGCATTTT.